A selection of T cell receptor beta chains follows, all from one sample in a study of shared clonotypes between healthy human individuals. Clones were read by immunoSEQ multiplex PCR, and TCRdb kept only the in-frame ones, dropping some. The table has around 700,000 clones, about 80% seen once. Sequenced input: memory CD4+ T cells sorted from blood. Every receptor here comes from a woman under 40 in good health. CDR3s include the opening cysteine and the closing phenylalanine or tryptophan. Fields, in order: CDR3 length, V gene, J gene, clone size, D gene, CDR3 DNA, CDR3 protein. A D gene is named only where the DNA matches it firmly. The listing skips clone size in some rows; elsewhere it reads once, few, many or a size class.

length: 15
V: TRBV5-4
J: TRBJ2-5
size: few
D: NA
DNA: TGTGCCAGCAGCTTGCGGGGTTCCGGACAAGAGACCCAGTACTTC
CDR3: CASSLRGSGQETQYF

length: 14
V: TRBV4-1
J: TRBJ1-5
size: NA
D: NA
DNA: TGCGCCAGCAGCCAAGATCAAGGTGGGCAGCCCCAGCATTTT
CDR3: CASSQDQGGQPQHF

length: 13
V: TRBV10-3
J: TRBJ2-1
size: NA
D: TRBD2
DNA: TGTGCCATCAGTCCTAGCGGGCCTAATGAGCAGTTCTTC
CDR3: CAISPSGPNEQFF

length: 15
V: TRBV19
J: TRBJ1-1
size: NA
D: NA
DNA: TGTGCCAGTAGTTTCCACAGGGCTCCGAACACTGAAGCTTTCTTT
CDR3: CASSFHRAPNTEAFF

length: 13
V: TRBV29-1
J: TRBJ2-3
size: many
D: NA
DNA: TGCAGCGTTCTCGCGGAGAGCACAGATACGCAGTATTTT
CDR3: CSVLAESTDTQYF

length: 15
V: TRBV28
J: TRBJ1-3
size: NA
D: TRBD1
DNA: TGTGCCAGCAGTTGGCCTGGGACAGCGGGAAACACCATATATTTT
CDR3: CASSWPGTAGNTIYF

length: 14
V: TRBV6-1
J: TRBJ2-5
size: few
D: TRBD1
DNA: TGTGCCAGCAGCGCCGGGACAGGGTCAGGGACCCAGTACTTC
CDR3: CASSAGTGSGTQYF

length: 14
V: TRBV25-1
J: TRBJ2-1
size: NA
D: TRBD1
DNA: TGTGCCAGCAGTGGAGACAGGGGGCGCGGCGAGCAGTTCTTC
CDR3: CASSGDRGRGEQFF

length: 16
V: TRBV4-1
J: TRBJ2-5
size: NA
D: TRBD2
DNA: TGCGCCAGCAGCCAAGGGGCGGGAGGGGGGCAAGAGACCCAGTACTTC
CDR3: CASSQGAGGGQETQYF

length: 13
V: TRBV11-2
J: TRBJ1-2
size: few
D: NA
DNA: TGTGCCAGCAGCTTGGGCGTAAGCTATGGCTACACCTTC
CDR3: CASSLGVSYGYTF

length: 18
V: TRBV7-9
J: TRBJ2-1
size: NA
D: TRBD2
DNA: TGTGCCAGCATCCCGGGACTAGCGGGAGTTGGCTCCTACAATGAGCAGTTCTTC
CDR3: CASIPGLAGVGSYNEQFF

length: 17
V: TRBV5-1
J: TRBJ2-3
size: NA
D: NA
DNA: TGCGCCAGCAGGCGTGGTTGGGGTGGGGATGGCACAGATACGCAGTATTTT
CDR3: CASRRGWGGDGTDTQYF

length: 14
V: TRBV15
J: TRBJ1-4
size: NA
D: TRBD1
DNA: TGTGCCACCAGCAGGGACAGGGGGAATGAAAAACTGTTTTTT
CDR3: CATSRDRGNEKLFF

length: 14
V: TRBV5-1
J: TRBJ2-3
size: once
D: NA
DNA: TGCGCCAGCAGCTGGGGGGCACCCACAGATACGCAGTATTTT
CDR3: CASSWGAPTDTQYF

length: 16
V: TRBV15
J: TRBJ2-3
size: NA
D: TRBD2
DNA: TGTGCCACCAGCAGACTCCTAGCGGGAGGCTACGATACGCAGTATTTT
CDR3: CATSRLLAGGYDTQYF

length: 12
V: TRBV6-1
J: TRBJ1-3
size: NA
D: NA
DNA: TGTGCCAGCACCAGCTCTGGAAACACCATATATTTT
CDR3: CASTSSGNTIYF

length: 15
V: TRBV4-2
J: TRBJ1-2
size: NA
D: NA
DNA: TGTGCCAGCAGCCAAGTGGCGGAGGGTAACTATGGCTACACCTTC
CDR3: CASSQVAEGNYGYTF

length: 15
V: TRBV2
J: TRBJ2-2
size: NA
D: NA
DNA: TGTGCCAGCAGACCCACGGGAGCGAACACCGGGGAGCTGTTTTTT
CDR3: CASRPTGANTGELFF

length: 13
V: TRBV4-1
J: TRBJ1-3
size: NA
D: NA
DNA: TGCGCCAGCAGCCAAGGACAGGGAAACACCATATATTTT
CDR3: CASSQGQGNTIYF

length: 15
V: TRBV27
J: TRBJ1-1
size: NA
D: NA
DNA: TGTGCCAGCAGTTTATCGCCACAGGGGAACACTGAAGCTTTCTTT
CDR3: CASSLSPQGNTEAFF

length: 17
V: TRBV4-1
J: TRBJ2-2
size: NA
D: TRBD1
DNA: TGCGCCAGCAGCCAAGATCGACAGGGGGCTCGTGCCGGGGAGCTGTTTTTT
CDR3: CASSQDRQGARAGELFF

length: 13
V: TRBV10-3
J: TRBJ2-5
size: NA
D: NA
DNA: TGTGCCATCAGTGAGGACCCCTTGGAGACCCAGTACTTC
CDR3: CAISEDPLETQYF

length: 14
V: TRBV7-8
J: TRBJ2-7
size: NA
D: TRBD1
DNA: TGTGCCAGCCGGGGACAGGGGTTCTCCTACGAGCAGTACTTC
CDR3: CASRGQGFSYEQYF

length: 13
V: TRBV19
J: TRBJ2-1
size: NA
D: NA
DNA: TGTGCCAGTAGTATCCGTGAGTACAATGAGCAGTTCTTC
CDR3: CASSIREYNEQFF

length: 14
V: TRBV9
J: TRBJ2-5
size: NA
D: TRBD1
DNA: TGTGCCAGCAGCCCGACAGGGGGGGCAGAGACCCAGTACTTC
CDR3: CASSPTGGAETQYF

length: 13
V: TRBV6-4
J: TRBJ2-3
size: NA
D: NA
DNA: TGTGCCAGCAGTGACCGTCATTCCGATACGCAGTATTTT
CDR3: CASSDRHSDTQYF

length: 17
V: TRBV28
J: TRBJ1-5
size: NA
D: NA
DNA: TGTGCCTGGGACCCTGGCAGACGGGGACAAGGCAATCAGCCCCAGCATTTT
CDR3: CAWDPGRRGQGNQPQHF

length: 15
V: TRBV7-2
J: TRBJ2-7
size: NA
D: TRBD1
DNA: TGTGCCAGCAGCTTAGCAGGGGGCGTCTGGGTCGAGCAGTACTTC
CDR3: CASSLAGGVWVEQYF

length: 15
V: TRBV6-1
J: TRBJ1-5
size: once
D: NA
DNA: TGTGCCAGCAGTCTAGGGATTTTGCCTTATCAGCCCCAGCATTTT
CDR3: CASSLGILPYQPQHF

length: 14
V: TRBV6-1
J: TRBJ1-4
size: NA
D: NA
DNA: TGTGCCAGCACTAGTCGGGGACATAATGAAAAACTGTTTTTT
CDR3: CASTSRGHNEKLFF

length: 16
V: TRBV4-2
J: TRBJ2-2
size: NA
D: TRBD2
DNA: TGTGCCAGCAGCCAAGAGGCGGGGGGAAATAGAGGGGAGCTGTTTTTT
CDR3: CASSQEAGGNRGELFF

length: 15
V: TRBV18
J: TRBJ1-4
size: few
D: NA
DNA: TGTGCCAGCTCACCACGACTAGGGGATGGTGAAAAACTGTTTTTT
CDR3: CASSPRLGDGEKLFF

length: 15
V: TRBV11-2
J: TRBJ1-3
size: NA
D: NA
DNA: TGTGCCAGCAGCTTAGACACGGGCTCTGGAAACACCATATATTTT
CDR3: CASSLDTGSGNTIYF

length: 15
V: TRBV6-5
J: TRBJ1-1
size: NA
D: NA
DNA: TGTGCCAGCAGTATTGAACAGGGATGGTACACTGAAGCTTTCTTT
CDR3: CASSIEQGWYTEAFF

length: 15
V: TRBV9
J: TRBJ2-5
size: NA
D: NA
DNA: TGTGCCAGCAGCGTAGTCGGTAGCGGACAAGAGACCCAGTACTTC
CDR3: CASSVVGSGQETQYF

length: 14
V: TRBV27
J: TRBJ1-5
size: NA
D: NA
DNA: TGTGCCAGCAGTTTATCGAGTCGCAATCAGCCCCAGCATTTT
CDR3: CASSLSSRNQPQHF

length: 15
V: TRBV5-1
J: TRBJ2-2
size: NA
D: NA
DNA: TGCGCCAGCAGCTTGGCCGGGTGGAACACCGGGGAGCTGTTTTTT
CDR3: CASSLAGWNTGELFF

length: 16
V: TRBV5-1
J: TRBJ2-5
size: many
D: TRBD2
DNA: TGCGCCAGCAGCTTGGCACTAGCGGGAGTAGGAGAGACCCAGTACTTC
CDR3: CASSLALAGVGETQYF

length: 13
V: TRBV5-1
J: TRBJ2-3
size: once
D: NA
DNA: TGCGCCAGCAGTGAGGGTTGGGCAGATACGCAGTATTTT
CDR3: CASSEGWADTQYF

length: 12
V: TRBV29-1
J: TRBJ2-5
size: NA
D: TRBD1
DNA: TGCAGCGTGACAGGGGTCCAAGAGACCCAGTACTTC
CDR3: CSVTGVQETQYF

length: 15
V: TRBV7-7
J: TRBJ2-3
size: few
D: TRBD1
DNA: TGTGCCAGCAGCTTATCGGGACAGGCAGGAGATACGCAGTATTTT
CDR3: CASSLSGQAGDTQYF

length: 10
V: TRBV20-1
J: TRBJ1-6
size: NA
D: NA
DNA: TGCAGTGCTAGCCGATCACCCCTCCACTTT
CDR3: CSASRSPLHF

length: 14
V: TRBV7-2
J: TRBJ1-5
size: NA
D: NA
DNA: TGTGCCAGCAGCTTAGGAGAGAGCAATCAGCCCCAGCATTTT
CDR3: CASSLGESNQPQHF

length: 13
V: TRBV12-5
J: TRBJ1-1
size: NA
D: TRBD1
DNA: TGTGCTAGTGGTTCGGGACAGGGGGATGAAGCTTTCTTT
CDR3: CASGSGQGDEAFF

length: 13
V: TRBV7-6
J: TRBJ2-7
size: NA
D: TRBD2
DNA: TGTGCCAGCAGCCCGGGACTATCCTACGAGCAGTACTTC
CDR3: CASSPGLSYEQYF

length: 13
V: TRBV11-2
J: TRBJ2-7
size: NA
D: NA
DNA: TGTGCCAGCAGCTTGGCCCAAGGGTACGAGCAGTACTTC
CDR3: CASSLAQGYEQYF

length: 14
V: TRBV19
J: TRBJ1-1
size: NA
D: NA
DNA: TGTGCCAGTGTTGGGTGGGGCTGGAACACTGAAGCTTTCTTT
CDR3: CASVGWGWNTEAFF

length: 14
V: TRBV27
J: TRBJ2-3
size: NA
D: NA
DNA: TGTGCCAGCAGTTTGTTTGGAAGCACAGATACGCAGTATTTT
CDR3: CASSLFGSTDTQYF

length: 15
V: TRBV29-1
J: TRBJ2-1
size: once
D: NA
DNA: TGCAGCGCGAGACGACTACCTGAGATTTACAATGAGCAGTTCTTC
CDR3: CSARRLPEIYNEQFF

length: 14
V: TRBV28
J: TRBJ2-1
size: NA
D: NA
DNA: TGTGCCAGCAGTTTAAGCCTAGCCTACAATGAGCAGTTCTTC
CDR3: CASSLSLAYNEQFF

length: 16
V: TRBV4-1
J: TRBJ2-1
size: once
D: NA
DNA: TGCGCCAGCAGCCAACTCCAGGGGGACTACTACAATGAGCAGTTCTTC
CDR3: CASSQLQGDYYNEQFF

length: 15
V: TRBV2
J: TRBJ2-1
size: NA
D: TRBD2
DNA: TGTGCCAGCAAAGACGAACTAGCGCCAACCAATGAGCAGTTCTTC
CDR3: CASKDELAPTNEQFF

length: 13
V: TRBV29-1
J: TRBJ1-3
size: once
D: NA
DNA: TGCAGCGCGACAGCCGGCTCTGGAAACACCATATATTTT
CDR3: CSATAGSGNTIYF

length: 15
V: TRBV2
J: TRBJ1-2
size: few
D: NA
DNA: TGTGCCAGCAGTGAAACGGCAGGGACTAACTATGGCTACACCTTC
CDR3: CASSETAGTNYGYTF

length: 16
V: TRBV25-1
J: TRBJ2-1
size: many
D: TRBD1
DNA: TGTGCCAGCAGTGAACTAGGACAGGGATCCTACAATGAGCAGTTCTTC
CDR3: CASSELGQGSYNEQFF

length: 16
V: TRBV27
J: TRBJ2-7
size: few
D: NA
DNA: TGTGCCAGCAGTGCCGGGACACGTCATTACTCCTACGAGCAGTACTTC
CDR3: CASSAGTRHYSYEQYF